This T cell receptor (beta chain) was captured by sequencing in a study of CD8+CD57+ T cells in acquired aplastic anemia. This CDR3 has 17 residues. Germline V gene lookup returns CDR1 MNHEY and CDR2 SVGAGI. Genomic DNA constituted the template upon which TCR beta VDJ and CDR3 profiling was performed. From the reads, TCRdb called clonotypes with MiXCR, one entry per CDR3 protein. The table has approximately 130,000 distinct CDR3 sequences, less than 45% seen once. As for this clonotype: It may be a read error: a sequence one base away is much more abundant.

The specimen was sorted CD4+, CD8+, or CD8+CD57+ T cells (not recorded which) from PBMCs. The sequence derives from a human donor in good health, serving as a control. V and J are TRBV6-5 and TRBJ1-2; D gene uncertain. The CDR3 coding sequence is TGTGCCAGCAGTTACTCGGGCCGGGCTGATCAACCCCTTGGCTACGCCTTC. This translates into CASSYSGRADQPLGYAF.